This T cell receptor beta chain came from a study of T cell responses to AZD1222 COVID-19 vaccine. Study details: Second doses at about 4 or about 12 weeks were pooled.

Libraries were prepared by immunoSEQ multiplex PCR; TCRdb keeps only in-frame clonotypes and omits some of them. Found here are under 85,000 clones, 88% of them singletons; the top ten hold about 11%. As regards this clone: Its matching antigen is unknown.

J gave up 2 bases and V 6 bases, and 10 bases lay outside the gene matches. The CDR3 has 15 residues. CDR1 MNHEY and CDR2 SVGAGI come from the germline V gene. Study observations and caveats: There were repertoire samples only from the period after the peak T cell response.

The material was peripheral blood, obtained on day 0 of AZD1222 vaccination. This receptor was taken from an adult in good health. The J gene is TRBJ2-7, the V gene TRBV6-5; TRBD2 agrees at 7 bases. The CDR3 DNA sequence: TGTGCCAGCAGCAGATACGGACTAGTAGCCTACGAGCAGTACTTC. Its protein is CASSRYGLVAYEQYF.